This TCR beta chain is drawn from a study of blood T cells in healthy people across ages. Broader study findings: Whereas aged donors had fewer naive CD4+ cells, long-lived donors had more of them and higher diversity.

Regarding this clonotype: The antigen is not known.

The authors ran a second PCR of about 7 to 11 cycles using a sample-barcoded 5' primer and a J-beta primer mix. One entry per CDR3 protein, called by TCRdb with MiXCR from the 5' RACE reads. The table lists fewer than 1,200,000 distinct CDR3 sequences, around 25% of them singletons, with less than 0.75% in the top ten. Germline V CDR1 and CDR2: SGHRS, YFSETQ. This CDR3 is built from 15 residues. The J segment lost 8 bases and the V segment lost 0 bases, leaving 6 bases of the junction unmatched. The sample was also reused in another study, on T cells of mothers and their children.

This TCR came from a girl aged 2-15 years in good health. Sequences were obtained from blood. The V call is TRBV5-1, the J call TRBJ1-4; 8 bases agree with TRBD1. The chain's CDR3 is CASSLAQGAVEKLFF. The CDR3 DNA follows: TGCGCCAGCAGCTTGGCCCAGGGGGCGGTAGAAAAACTGTTTTTT.